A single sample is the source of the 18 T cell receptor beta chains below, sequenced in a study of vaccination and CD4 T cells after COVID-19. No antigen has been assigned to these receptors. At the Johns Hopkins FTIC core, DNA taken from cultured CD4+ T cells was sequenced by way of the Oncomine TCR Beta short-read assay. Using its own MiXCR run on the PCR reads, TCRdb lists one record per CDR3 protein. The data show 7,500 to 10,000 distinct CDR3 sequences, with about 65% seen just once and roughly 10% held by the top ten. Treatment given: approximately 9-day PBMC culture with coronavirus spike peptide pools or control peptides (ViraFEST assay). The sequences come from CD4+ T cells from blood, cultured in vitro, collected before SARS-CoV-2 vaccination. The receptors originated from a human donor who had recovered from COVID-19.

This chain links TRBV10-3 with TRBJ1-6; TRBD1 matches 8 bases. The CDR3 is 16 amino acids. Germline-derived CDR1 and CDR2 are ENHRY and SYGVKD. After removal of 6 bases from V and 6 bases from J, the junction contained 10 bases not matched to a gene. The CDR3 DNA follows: TGTGCCATCAGCGACAGGGGCTGGAGTGTTAATTCACCCCTCCACTTT. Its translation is CAISDRGWSVNSPLHF.

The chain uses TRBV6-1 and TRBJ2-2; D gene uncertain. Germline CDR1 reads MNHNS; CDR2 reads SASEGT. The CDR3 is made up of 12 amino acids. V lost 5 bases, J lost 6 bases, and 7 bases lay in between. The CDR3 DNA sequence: TGTGCCAGCAGTCCTACAGCCGGGGAGCTGTTTTTT. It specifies CASSPTAGELFF.

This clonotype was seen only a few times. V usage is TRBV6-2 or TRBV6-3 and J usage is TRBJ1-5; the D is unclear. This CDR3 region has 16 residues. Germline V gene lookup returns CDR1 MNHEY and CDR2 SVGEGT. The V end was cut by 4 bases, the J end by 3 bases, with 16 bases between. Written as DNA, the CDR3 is TGTGCCAGCAGTTCCCACATCACCCGAGCCAATCAGCCCCAGCATTTT. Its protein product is CASSSHITRANQPQHF.

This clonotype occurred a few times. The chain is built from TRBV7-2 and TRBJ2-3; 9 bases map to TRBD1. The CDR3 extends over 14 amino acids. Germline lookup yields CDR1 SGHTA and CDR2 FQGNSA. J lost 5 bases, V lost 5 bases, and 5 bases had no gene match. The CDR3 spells CASSLQGAGDTQYF. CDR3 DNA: TGTGCCAGCAGCCTACAGGGGGCAGGAGATACGCAGTATTTT.

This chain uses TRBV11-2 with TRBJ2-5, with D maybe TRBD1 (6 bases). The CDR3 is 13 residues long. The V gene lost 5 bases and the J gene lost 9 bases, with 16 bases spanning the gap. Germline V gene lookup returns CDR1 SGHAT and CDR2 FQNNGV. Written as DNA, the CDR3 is TGTGCCAGCAGCCCGACAGGTTTTGAGGCCCAGTACTTC. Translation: CASSPTGFEAQYF.

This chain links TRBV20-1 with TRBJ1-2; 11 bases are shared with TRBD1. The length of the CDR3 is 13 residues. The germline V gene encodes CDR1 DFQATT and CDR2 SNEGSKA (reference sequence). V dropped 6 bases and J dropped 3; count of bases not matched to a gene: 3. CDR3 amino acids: CSAPDRGHYGYTF. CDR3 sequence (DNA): TGCAGTGCGCCGGACAGGGGGCACTATGGCTACACCTTC.

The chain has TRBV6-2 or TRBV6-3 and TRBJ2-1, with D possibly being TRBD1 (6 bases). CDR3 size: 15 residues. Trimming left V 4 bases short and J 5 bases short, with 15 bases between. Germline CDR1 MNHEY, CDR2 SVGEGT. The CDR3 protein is CASSFYRSGDNEQFF. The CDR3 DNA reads TGTGCCAGCAGTTTTTATCGGTCAGGGGACAATGAGCAGTTCTTC.

This CDR3 reads CATSEPGQGGGNTIYF. In nucleotides, the CDR3 is TGTGCCACCAGTGAACCGGGACAGGGGGGAGGAAACACCATATATTTT. This chain links TRBV24-1 with TRBJ1-3, with TRBD1 matching 11 bases. The CDR3 runs 16 residues. After removal of 4 bases from V and 4 bases from J, the junction contained 5 bases not matched to a gene. Germline values: CDR1 KGHDR, CDR2 SFDVKD.

The CDR3 nucleotides read TGCAGTCCGCTCAGTCGATTTCGTGCGGGAGGGTTCTCTAGCACAGATACGCAGTATTTT. Protein: CSPLSRFRAGGFSSTDTQYF. This rearrangement joins TRBV20-1 to TRBJ2-3; 9 bases agree with TRBD2. From germline, CDR1 is DFQATT and CDR2 SNEGSKA (reference sequence). This CDR3 is 20 amino acids long. Trimming cost V 8 bases and J 0 bases; bases outside gene matches: 24.

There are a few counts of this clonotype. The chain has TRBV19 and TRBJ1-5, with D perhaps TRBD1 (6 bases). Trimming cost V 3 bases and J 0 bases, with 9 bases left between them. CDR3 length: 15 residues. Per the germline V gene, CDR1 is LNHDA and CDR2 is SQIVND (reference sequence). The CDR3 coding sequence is TGTGCCAGTAGTATTACAGGGTATAGCAATCAGCCCCAGCATTTT. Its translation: CASSITGYSNQPQHF. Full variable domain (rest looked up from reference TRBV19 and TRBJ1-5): DGGITQSPKYLFRKEGQNVTLSCEQNLNHDAMYWYRQDPGQGLRLIYYSQIVNDFQKGDIAEGYSVSREKKESFPLTVTSAQKNPTAFYLCASSITGYSNQPQHFGDGTRLSIL.

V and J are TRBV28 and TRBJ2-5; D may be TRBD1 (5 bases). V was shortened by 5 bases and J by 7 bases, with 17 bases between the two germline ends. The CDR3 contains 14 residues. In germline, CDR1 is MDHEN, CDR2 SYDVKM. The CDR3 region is CASSTDTGSLTQYF. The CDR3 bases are TGTGCCAGCAGTACGGACACGGGTTCCTTGACCCAGTACTTC.

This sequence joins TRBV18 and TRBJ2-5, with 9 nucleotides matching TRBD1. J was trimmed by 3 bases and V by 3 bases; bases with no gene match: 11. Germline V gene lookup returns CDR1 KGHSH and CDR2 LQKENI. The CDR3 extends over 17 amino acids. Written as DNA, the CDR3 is TGTGCCAGCTCACCCTATCCGACAGGGGGGATGGAAGAGACCCAGTACTTC. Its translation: CASSPYPTGGMEETQYF.

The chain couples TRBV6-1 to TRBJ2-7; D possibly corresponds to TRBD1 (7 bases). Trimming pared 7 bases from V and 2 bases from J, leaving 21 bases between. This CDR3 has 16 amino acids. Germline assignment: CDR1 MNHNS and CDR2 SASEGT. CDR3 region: CASKRVAGQQAYEQYF. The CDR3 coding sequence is TGTGCCAGCAAACGCGTGGCGGGACAGCAAGCCTACGAGCAGTACTTC.

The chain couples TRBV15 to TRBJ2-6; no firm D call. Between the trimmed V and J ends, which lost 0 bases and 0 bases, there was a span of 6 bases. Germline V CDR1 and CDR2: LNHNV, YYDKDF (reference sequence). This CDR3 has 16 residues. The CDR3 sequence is CATSRDRASGANVLTF. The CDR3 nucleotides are TGTGCCACCAGCAGAGATCGCGCCTCTGGGGCCAACGTCCTGACTTTC.

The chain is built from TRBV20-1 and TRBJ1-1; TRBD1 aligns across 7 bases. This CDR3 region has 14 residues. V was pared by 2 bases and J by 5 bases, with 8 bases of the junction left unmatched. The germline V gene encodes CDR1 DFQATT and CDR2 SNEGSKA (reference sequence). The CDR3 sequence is CSARKTGVRTEAFF. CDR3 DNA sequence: TGCAGTGCTAGAAAAACAGGGGTACGGACTGAAGCTTTCTTT.

The CDR3 sequence is CSARSLRRGVNTEAFF. The CDR3 bases are TGCAGTGCTAGATCGCTTAGGCGGGGAGTGAACACTGAAGCTTTCTTT. The chain joins TRBV20-1 to TRBJ1-1; D not certain. The CDR3 is made up of 16 amino acids. The germline CDR1 and CDR2 sequences are DFQATT and SNEGSKA (reference sequence). Trimming left V 2 bases short and J 0 bases short, with 16 bases between.

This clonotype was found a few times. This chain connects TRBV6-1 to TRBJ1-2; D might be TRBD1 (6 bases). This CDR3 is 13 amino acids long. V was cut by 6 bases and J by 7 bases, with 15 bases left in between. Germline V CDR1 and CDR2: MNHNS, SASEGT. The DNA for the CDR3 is TGTGCCAGCAGCACTGGTAGGGGGGGTGGCTACACCTTC. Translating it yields CASSTGRGGGYTF.

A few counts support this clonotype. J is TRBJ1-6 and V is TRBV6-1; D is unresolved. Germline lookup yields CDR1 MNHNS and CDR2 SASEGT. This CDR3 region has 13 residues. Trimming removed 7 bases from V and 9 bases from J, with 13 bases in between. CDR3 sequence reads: CASTQAQSSPLHF. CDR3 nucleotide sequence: TGTGCCAGCACCCAGGCCCAGAGTTCACCCCTCCACTTT.